This TCR beta chain was recovered during a study of T cell repertoires in cytomegalovirus infection. Overall study context: HLA-C-restricted CMV epitopes, recently identified, and well-studied HLA-B-restricted ones were used by the study. Public TCR beta signatures indicated both CMV infection and matching HLA type.

Study findings and constraints: HLA-C-restricted CMV-specific TCR beta clonotypes prevailed in the ex vivo response.

Germline loops: CDR1 LNHDA, CDR2 SQIVND (reference sequence). This CDR3 contains 12 residues. Trimming stripped 0 bases from V and 7 bases from J, with 4 bases between. MiXCR was run by TCRdb on the reads, yielding one entry per CDR3 protein. The sample lists under 450,000 distinct CDR3 sequences; about 32% were seen once. At least ten counts were recorded for this clonotype. The antigen remains unidentified. This receptor was identified in a human donor in good health (CMV status not recorded). Some clones in this sample may be carry-over from other donors' samples. The chain uses TRBV19 and TRBJ2-1; D not certain. The sequenced sample was cultured PBMCs, obtained from culture after CMV antigen stimulation. The CDR3 nucleotides are TGTGCCAGTAGTATAGAGGGAAATGAGCAGTTCTTC. Encoded protein: CASSIEGNEQFF.